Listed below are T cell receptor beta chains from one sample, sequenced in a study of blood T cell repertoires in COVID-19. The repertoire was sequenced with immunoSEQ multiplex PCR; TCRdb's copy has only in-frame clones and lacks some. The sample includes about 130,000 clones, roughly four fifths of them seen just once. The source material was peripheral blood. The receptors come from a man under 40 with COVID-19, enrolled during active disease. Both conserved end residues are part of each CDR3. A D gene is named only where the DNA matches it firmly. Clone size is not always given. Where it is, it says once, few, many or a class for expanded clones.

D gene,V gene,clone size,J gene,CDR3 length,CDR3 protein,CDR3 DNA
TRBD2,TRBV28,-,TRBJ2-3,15,CASSSAGVGTDTQYF,TGTGCCAGCAGCTCAGCGGGAGTTGGCACAGATACGCAGTATTTT
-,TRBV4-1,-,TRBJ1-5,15,CASSENQGSNQPQHF,TGCGCCAGCAGCGAGAACCAGGGTAGCAATCAGCCCCAGCATTTT
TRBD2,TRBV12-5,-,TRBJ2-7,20,CASGLVQLGTSGTLSYEQYF,TGTGCTAGTGGTTTGGTACAATTAGGGACTAGCGGGACCCTATCCTACGAGCAGTACTTC
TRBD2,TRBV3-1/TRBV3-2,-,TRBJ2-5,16,CASSQEEAGPPETQYF,TGTGCCAGCAGCCAAGAAGAAGCGGGGCCCCCGGAGACCCAGTACTTC
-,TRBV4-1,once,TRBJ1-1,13,CASSREGNTEAFF,TGCGCCAGCAGCCGGGAGGGAAACACTGAAGCTTTCTTT
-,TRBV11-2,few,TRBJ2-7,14,CASRHLTSGYEQYF,TGTGCCAGCAGACACCTTACATCGGGCTACGAGCAGTACTTC
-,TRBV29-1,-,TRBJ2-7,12,CSVTDSSYEQYF,TGCAGCGTAACTGACAGTTCCTACGAGCAGTACTTC
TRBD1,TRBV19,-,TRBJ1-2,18,CASSIDRTGDDMDYGYTF,TGTGCCAGTAGTATAGATAGGACAGGGGACGATATGGACTATGGCTACACCTTC
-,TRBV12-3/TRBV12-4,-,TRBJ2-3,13,CASNVAFTDTQYF,TGTGCCAGCAACGTAGCCTTTACAGATACGCAGTATTTT
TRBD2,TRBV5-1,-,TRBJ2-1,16,CASSWEGKSSYNEQFF,TGCGCCAGCAGCTGGGAGGGGAAGAGCTCCTACAATGAGCAGTTCTTC
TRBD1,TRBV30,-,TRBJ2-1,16,CAWSDSGTGLYNEQFF,TGTGCCTGGAGCGATTCCGGGACAGGGCTCTACAATGAGCAGTTCTTC
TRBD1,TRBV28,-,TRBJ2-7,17,CASSLGFRGGNTYEQYF,TGTGCCAGCAGCCTTGGCTTCCGAGGGGGCAACACCTACGAGCAGTACTTC
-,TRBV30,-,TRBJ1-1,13,CAWSAGLNTEAFF,TGTGCCTGGAGTGCAGGGCTGAACACTGAAGCTTTCTTT
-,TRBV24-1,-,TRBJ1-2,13,CATSEGLGYGYTF,TGTGCCACCAGTGAGGGCTTGGGCTATGGCTACACCTTC
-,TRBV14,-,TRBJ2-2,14,CASSETVLTGELFF,TGTGCCAGCAGCGAGACAGTCCTCACCGGGGAGCTGTTTTTT
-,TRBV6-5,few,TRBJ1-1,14,CASSYSPGNTEAFF,TGTGCCAGCAGTTACTCGCCGGGGAACACTGAAGCTTTCTTT
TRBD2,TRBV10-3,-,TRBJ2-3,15,CAIRRNSGFTDTQYF,TGTGCCATCAGGAGGAATAGCGGGTTCACAGATACGCAGTATTTT
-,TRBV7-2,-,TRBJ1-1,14,CASSVSPRNTEAFF,TGTGCCAGCAGCGTCTCCCCCAGAAACACTGAAGCTTTCTTT
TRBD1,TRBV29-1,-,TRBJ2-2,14,CSVRTGGYTGELFF,TGCAGCGTAAGGACAGGGGGTTACACCGGGGAGCTGTTTTTT
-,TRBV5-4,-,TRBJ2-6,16,CASSFWPFSGANVLTF,TGTGCCAGCAGCTTTTGGCCGTTCTCTGGGGCCAACGTCCTGACTTTC
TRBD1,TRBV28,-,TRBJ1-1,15,CASSFRGDRDTEAFF,TGTGCCAGCAGTTTTAGAGGGGACAGGGACACTGAAGCTTTCTTT
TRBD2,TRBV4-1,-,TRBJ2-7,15,CASSSLAGNDYEQYF,TGCGCCAGCAGCTCACTAGCGGGGAACGACTACGAGCAGTACTTC
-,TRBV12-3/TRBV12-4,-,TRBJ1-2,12,CASSWVGGGYTF,TGTGCCAGCAGTTGGGTAGGGGGTGGCTACACCTTC
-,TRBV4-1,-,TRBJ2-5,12,CASSQVFTIQYF,TGCGCCAGCAGTCAGGTTTTTACAATCCAGTACTTC
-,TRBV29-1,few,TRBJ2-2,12,CSACYRAGELFF,TGCAGCGCGTGTTATCGGGCCGGGGAGCTGTTTTTT
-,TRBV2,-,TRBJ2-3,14,CASSDSPGADTQYF,TGTGCCAGCAGTGATAGTCCGGGGGCAGATACGCAGTATTTT
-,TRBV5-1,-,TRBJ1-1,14,CASSLRGANTEAFF,TGCGCCAGCAGCTTGCGGGGGGCTAACACTGAAGCTTTCTTT
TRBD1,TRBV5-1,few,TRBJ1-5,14,CASSFGQGSQPQHF,TGCGCCAGCAGCTTTGGACAGGGGTCTCAGCCCCAGCATTTT
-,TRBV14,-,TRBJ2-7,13,CASSQGREHEQYF,TGTGCCAGCAGCCAAGGCAGGGAACACGAGCAGTACTTC
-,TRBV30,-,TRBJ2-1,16,CAWSVGTGALLNEQFF,TGTGCCTGGAGTGTGGGGACGGGAGCCTTACTTAATGAGCAGTTCTTC
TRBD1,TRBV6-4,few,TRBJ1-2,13,CASSAGTGGGYTF,TGTGCCAGCAGTGCGGGGACAGGAGGCGGCTACACCTTC
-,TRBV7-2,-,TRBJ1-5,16,CASSSLGANSNQPQHF,TGTGCCAGCAGCTCCTTGGGGGCCAACAGCAATCAGCCCCAGCATTTT
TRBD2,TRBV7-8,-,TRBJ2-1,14,CASRRLAGGDEQFF,TGTGCCAGCAGGCGACTAGCGGGAGGCGATGAGCAGTTCTTC
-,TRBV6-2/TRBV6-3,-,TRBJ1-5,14,CASSYFGGGQPQHF,TGTGCCAGCAGTTACTTTGGGGGAGGCCAGCCCCAGCATTTT
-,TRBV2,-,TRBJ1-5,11,CASSEEGTQHF,TGTGCCAGCAGTGAAGAGGGGACACAGCATTTT
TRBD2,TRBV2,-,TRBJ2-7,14,CASSPGREGRRQYF,TGTGCCAGCAGTCCTGGGCGGGAGGGTAGAAGGCAGTACTTC
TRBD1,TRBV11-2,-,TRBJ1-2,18,CASSLIRGAGGHNYGYTF,TGTGCCAGCAGCTTAATCAGGGGGGCAGGGGGCCATAACTATGGCTACACCTTC
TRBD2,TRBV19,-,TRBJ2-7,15,CASSPGTSGGYEQYF,TGTGCCAGTAGCCCGGGGACTAGCGGGGGCTACGAGCAGTACTTC
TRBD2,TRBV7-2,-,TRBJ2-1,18,CASSLAGEGLMTYNEQFF,TGTGCCAGCAGCTTAGCGGGGGAGGGACTAATGACCTACAATGAGCAGTTCTTC
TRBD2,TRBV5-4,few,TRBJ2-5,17,CASSLGLAGEGQETQYF,TGTGCCAGCAGCTTGGGACTAGCGGGAGAGGGCCAAGAGACCCAGTACTTC
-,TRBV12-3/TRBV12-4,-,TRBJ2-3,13,CASSLRGTDTQYF,TGTGCCAGCAGTCTCAGGGGTACAGATACGCAGTATTTT
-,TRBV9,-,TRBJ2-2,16,CASSVAPSANTGELFF,TGTGCCAGCAGCGTAGCACCCAGCGCGAACACCGGGGAGCTGTTTTTT